This T cell receptor beta chain was documented in a study of TET2 disruption in CD19-targeted CAR T cells (dated by TCRdb to the late 2010s). About the full investigation: No additional inclusion criteria were applied, and the number of samples was determined by the original clinical trial design and by sample availability. Overall study outcomes, separate from this receptor: The conclusions drawn about the patient's CAR T cells were based on extensive analysis of just one subject.

The treatment or condition tag for this specimen amounts to: autologous CTL019 cells: CD19 CAR with 4-1BB and CD3 zeta domains. TCR zeta and 4-1BB costimulatory signaling domains were built into the CD19 CAR. Leukapheresis was used to collect the T cells for CTL019 manufacturing from peripheral blood. The DNeasy Blood and Tissue Kit was used to extract genomic DNA from pre-infusion T cells, peripheral blood, or sorted post-infusion T cells. V is pared back by 0 bases and J by 2 bases, with 11 bases lying between the germline termini. Per the germline V gene, SGHTS is the CDR1 and YDEGEE is the CDR2. The CDR3 covers 15 residues, taking in both the cysteine and the phenylalanine. The DNA covers only part of the CDR3, 36 bases in frame from base 1. TCR beta chain deep sequencing was performed with the immunoSEQ assay. As for the original processing: Only productive TCR beta rearrangements were used to compute clonotype frequencies. TCRdb's version of the immuneACCESS table is confined to in-frame rearrangements and falls short of the full clone set. An unresolved V gene accounts for under half of the shortfall where checked; the remainder is of unknown origin. That table supplies the V and J calls and clone size; D and trimming were determined from the DNA. The record for this sample contains 20,000 to 30,000 clones. Under 2.5% of the sample is held by the ten biggest clonotypes.

About this clone itself: The specificity of this receptor is unknown. From the germline J gene comes the end of the CDR3, since the read stops 3 residues before it.

Material: CD8- CAR+ T cells sorted from cultured blood T cells, obtained for CD19 CAR T cell therapy. Explained via the paper, the cell subset or site label denotes: CD8-negative CAR-positive T cells from the infusion product. The receptor chain draws on TRBV5-8 and TRBJ1-1, with the D gene not clear enough to name. This sequence originates from a man aged 65 to 79 with chronic lymphocytic leukemia. Partial CDR3 DNA: TGTGCCAGCAGCTTGGTGGGCAGGTCCAACACTGAA. Its protein reads: CASSLVGRSNTE. The full CDR3 protein is CASSLVGRSNTEAFF.